This TCR beta chain was identified during a study of cytomegalovirus exposure and HLA in healthy donors. Study-wide results and caveats: Reported results showed that the classifier diagnosed cytomegalovirus status with high specificity and sensitivity. Earlier analysis looked at TCR beta V segments, and most were productive about 90% or about 30% of the time. Sequencing likely caused a cluster of highly shared sequence variants. A later analysis found TCR association rates differed by HLA locus, highest for DRB1 and lowest for HLA-C.

As concerns this clone: Its antigen is not identified.

13 Jbeta primers and 60 Vbeta primers were used for the PCR. Only in-frame clones appear in the TCRdb table, and some are missing; sequencing was by immunoSEQ multiplex PCR. The sample has some 70,000 clones; under 80% are singletons. CDR1 is PRHDT and CDR2 is FYEKMQ in the germline V gene (reference sequence). V was cut by 3 bases and J by 4 bases, with 9 bases left in between. The CDR3 loop spans 13 amino acids. The source material was PBMCs. The clonotype originates from a male donor in good health and CMV-seropositive. The rearrangement uses TRBV13 and TRBJ1-2, with D hard to call. The CDR3 coding sequence is TGTGCCAGCAGCTTTTCTGGCATCTATGGCTACACCTTC. As protein: CASSFSGIYGYTF.